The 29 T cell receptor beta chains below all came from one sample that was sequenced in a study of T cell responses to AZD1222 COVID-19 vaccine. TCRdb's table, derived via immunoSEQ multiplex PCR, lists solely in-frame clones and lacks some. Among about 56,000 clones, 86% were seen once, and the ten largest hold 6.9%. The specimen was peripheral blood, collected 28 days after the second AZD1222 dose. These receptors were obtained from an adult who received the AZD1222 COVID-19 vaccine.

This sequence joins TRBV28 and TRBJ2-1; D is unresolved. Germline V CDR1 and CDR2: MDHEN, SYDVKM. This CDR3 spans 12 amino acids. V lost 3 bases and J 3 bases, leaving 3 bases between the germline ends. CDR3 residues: CASSLVYNEQFF. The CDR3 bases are TGTGCCAGCAGTTTGGTCTACAATGAGCAGTTCTTC.

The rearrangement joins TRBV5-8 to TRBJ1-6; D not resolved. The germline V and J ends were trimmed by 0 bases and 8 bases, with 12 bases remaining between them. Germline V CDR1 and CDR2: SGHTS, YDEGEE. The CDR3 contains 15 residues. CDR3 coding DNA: TGTGCCAGCAGCTTGGAGTTAGGCGGGGATTCACCCCTCCACTTT. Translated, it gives CASSLELGGDSPLHF.

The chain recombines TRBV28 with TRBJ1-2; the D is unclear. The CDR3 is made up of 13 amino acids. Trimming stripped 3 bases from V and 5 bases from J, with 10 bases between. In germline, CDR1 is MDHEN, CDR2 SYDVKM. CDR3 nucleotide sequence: TGTGCCAGCAGTTTCCTGTCGGGGTATGGCTACACCTTC. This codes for CASSFLSGYGYTF.

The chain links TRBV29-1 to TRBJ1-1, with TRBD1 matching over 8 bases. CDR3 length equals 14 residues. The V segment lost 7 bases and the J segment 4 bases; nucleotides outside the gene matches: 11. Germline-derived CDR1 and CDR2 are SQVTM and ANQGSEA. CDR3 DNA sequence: TGCAGCGCCAGGACAGGGACTGGGGGCACTGAAGCTTTCTTT. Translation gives CSARTGTGGTEAFF.

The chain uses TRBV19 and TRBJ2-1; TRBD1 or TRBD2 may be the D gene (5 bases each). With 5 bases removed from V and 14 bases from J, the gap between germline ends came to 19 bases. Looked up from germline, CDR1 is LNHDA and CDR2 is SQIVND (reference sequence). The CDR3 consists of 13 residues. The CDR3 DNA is TGTGCCAGTAGTCCCGGACAAAGCGGAGGAGAGTTCTTC. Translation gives CASSPGQSGGEFF.

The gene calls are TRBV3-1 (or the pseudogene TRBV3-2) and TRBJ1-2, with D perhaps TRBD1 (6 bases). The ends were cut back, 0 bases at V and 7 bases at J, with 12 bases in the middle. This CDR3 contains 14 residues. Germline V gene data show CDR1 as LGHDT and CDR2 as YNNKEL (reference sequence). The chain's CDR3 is CASSQEGGRSGYTF. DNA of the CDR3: TGTGCCAGCAGCCAAGAAGGGGGGCGCAGTGGCTACACCTTC.

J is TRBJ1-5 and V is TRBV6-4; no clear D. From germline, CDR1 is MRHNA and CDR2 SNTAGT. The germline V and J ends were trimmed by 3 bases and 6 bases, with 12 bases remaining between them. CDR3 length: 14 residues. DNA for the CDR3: TGTGCCAGCAGTGAACAGATGGGTGGTCAGCCCCAGCATTTT. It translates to CASSEQMGGQPQHF.

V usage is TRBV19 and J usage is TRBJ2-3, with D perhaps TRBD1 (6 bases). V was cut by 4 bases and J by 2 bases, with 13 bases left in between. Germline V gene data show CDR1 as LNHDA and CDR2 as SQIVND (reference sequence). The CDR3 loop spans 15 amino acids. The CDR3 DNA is TGTGCCAGTAGTACCCAGACAGGAGCCACAGATACGCAGTATTTT. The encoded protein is CASSTQTGATDTQYF.

CDR3 in amino acids: CASSVTGDLFYEQYF. Written as DNA, the CDR3 is TGCGCCAGCAGCGTCACAGGGGACCTATTCTACGAGCAGTACTTC. The gene calls are TRBV5-1 and TRBJ2-7; 7 bases fit TRBD1. The junction had 10 bases not matched to a gene; V was cut back by 4 bases and J by 3 bases. The CDR3 consists of 15 residues. Germline CDR1 and CDR2: SGHRS and YFSETQ.

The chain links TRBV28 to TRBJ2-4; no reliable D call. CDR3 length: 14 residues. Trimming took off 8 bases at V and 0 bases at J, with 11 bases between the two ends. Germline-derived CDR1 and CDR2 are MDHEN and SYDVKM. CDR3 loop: CASSGTEAKNIQYF. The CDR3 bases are TGTGCCAGCTCCGGAACTGAAGCCAAAAACATTCAGTACTTC.

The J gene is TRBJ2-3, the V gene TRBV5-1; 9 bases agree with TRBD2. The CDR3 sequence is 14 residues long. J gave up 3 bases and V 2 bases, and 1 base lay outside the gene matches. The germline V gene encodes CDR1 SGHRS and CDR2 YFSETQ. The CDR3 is CASSLGLATDTQYF. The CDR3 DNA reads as TGCGCCAGCAGCTTAGGACTAGCGACAGATACGCAGTATTTT.

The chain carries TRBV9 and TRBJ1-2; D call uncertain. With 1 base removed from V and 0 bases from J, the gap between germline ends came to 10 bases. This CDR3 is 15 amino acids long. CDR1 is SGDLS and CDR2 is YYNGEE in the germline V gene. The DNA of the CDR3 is TGTGCCAGCAGCGTACTTGGGCAGGCTAACTATGGCTACACCTTC. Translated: CASSVLGQANYGYTF.

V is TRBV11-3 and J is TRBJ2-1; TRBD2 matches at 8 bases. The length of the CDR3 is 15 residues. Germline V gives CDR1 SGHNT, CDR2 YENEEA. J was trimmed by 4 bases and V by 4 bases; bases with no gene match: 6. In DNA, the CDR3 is TGTGCCAGCAGCTCATACGGGGGGGTGTACAATGAGCAGTTCTTC. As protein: CASSSYGGVYNEQFF.

The CDR3 sequence: CASSLQGTEAFF. The DNA for the CDR3 is TGCGCCAGCAGCTTACAGGGAACTGAAGCTTTCTTT. The chain has TRBV5-1 and TRBJ1-1, with TRBD1 as a possible D gene (6 bases). V dropped 2 bases and J dropped 5 bases, with 7 bases sitting between them. This CDR3 contains 12 residues. Per germline, CDR1 SGHRS and CDR2 YFSETQ.

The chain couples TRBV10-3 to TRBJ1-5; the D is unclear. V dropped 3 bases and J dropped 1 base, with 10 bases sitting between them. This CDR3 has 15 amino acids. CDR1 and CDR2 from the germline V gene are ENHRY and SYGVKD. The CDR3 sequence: CAISDRGVSNQPQHF. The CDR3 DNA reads TGTGCCATCAGTGATAGAGGTGTGAGCAATCAGCCCCAGCATTTT.

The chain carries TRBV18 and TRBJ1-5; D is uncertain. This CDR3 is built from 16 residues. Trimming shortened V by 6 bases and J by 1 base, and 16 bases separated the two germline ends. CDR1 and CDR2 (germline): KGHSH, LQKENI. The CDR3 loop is CASSPRSQGSNQPQHF. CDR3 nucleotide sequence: TGTGCCAGCTCCCCAAGGTCCCAAGGGAGCAATCAGCCCCAGCATTTT.

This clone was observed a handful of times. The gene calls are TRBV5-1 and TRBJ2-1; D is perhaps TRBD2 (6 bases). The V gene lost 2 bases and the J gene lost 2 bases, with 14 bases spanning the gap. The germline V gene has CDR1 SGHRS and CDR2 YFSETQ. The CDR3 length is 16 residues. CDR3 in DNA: TGCGCCAGCAGCTTAGGGCAGGCGGGGCCCTACAATGAGCAGTTCTTC. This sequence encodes CASSLGQAGPYNEQFF.

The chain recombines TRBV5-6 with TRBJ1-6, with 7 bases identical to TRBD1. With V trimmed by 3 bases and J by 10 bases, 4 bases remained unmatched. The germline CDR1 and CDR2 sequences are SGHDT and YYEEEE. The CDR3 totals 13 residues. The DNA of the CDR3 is TGTGCCAGCAGCTCTGACAGGGAATCACCCCTCCACTTT. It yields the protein CASSSDRESPLHF.

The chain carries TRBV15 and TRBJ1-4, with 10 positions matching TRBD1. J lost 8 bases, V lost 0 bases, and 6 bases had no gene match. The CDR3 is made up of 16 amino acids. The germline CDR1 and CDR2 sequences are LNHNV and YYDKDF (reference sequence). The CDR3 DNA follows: TGTGCCACCAGCAGAGATGGGACAGGGGTAGGGGAAAAACTGTTTTTT. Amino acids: CATSRDGTGVGEKLFF.

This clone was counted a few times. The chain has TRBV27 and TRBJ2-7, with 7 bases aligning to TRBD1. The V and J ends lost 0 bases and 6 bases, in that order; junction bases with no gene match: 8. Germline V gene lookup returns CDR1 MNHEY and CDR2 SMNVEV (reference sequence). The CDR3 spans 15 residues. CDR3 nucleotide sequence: TGTGCCAGCAGTTTATCACCGACAGGGTCCGGCGAGCAGTACTTC. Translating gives CASSLSPTGSGEQYF.

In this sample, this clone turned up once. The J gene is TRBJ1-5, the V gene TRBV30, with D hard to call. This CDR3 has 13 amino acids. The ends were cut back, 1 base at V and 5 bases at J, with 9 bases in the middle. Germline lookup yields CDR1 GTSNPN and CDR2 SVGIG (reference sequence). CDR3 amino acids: CAWSDAPYQPQHF. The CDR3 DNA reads TGTGCCTGGAGTGACGCGCCATATCAGCCCCAGCATTTT.

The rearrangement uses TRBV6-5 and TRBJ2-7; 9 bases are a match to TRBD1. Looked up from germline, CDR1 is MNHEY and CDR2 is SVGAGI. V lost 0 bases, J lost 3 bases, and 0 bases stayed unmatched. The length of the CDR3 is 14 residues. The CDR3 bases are TGTGCCAGCAGTTACTCGACAGGGGGCTACGAGCAGTACTTC. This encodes CASSYSTGGYEQYF.

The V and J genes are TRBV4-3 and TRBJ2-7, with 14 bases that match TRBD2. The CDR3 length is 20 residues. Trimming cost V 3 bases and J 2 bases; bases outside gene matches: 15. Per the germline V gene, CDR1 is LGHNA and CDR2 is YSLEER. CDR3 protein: CASSQGIPGLAGVGAYEQYF. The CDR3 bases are TGCGCCAGCAGCCAGGGTATACCGGGACTAGCGGGAGTGGGGGCCTACGAGCAGTACTTC.

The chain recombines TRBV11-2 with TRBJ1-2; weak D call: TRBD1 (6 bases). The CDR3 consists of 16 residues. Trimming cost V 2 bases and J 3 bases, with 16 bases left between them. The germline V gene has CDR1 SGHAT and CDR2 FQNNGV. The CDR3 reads CASSLLGTQGYYGYTF. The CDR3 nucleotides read TGTGCCAGCAGCTTACTAGGGACACAAGGCTACTATGGCTACACCTTC.

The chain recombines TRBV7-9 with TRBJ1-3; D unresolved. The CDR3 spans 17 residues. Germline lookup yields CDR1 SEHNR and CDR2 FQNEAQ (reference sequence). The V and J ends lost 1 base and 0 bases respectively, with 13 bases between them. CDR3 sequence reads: CASSLDFSSFSGNTIYF. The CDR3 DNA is TGTGCCAGCAGCTTAGACTTCTCCAGCTTCTCTGGAAACACCATATATTTT.

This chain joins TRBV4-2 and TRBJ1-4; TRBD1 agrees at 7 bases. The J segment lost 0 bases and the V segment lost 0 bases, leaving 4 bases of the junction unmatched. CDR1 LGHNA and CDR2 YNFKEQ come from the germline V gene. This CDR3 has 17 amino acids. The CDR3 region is CASSQDQGQATNEKLFF. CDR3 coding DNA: TGTGCCAGCAGCCAAGACCAAGGACAGGCAACTAATGAAAAACTGTTTTTT.

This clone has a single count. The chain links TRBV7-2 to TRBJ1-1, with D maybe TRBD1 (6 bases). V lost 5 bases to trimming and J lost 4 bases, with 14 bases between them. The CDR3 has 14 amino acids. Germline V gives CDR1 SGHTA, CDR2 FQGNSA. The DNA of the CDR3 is TGTGCCAGCAGCCTCCAGGGGAGTTTCACTGAAGCTTTCTTT. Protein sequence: CASSLQGSFTEAFF.

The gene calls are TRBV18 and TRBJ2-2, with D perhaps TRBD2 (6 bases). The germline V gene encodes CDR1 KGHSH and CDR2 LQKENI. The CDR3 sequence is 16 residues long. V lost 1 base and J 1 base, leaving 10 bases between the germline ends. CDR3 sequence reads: CASSPQEGLNTGELFF. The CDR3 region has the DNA TGTGCCAGCTCACCACAGGAGGGGTTGAACACCGGGGAGCTGTTTTTT.

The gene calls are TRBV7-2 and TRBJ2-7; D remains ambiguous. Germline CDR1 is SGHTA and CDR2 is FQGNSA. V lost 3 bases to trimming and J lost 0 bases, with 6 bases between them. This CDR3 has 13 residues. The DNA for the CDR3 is TGTGCCAGCAGCTTGATTAGCTCCTACGAGCAGTACTTC. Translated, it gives CASSLISSYEQYF.